Presented here are 32 T cell receptor beta chains from one specimen sequenced in a study of patients and donors after allogeneic stem cell transplantation. TCRdb re-derived calls from the RT-PCR reads in MiXCR, one entry per CDR3 protein. In the table there are almost 90,000 distinct CDR3 sequences, 5% of which are singletons. Sequencing was performed on blood, either unsorted or a sorted T cell fraction (not recorded which). The receptors come from a human donor who was either an allogeneic HSCT recipient or a stem cell or donor lymphocyte infusion donor (not recorded which). It is not recorded whose cells these are; they may come from a transplant donor.

The sample holds many counts of this clonotype. The chain has TRBV7-8 and TRBJ2-1; 9 positions agree with TRBD2. V gave up 5 bases and J gave up 3 bases; unmatched junction bases: 8. Germline V CDR1 and CDR2: SGHVS, FQNEAQ. The CDR3 has 16 residues. The CDR3, as DNA: TGTGCCAGCAGCCTCTTTAGCGGGGGAGGCTACAATGAGCAGTTCTTC. Protein product: CASSLFSGGGYNEQFF.

This clonotype appeared many times. This rearrangement joins TRBV11-3 to TRBJ2-2, with D possibly matching TRBD2 (6 bases). The CDR3 consists of 13 residues. Germline CDR1 is SGHNT and CDR2 is YENEEA. V was trimmed by 7 bases and J by 6 bases, leaving 12 bases between them. CDR3: CASKRETAGELFF. CDR3 nucleotides: TGTGCCAGCAAACGGGAGACTGCCGGGGAGCTGTTTTTT. The variable domain in full, with the rest retrieved from reference TRBV11-3 and TRBJ2-2, is EAGVVQSPRYKIIEKKQPVAFWCNPISGHNTLYWYLQNLGQGPELLIRYENEEAVDDSQLPKDRFSAERLKGVDSTLKIQPAELGDSAVYLCASKRETAGELFFGEGSRLTVL.

This clonotype was seen at least ten times. The rearrangement uses TRBV7-3 and TRBJ2-7, with TRBD2 as a possible D gene (5 bases). V shed 2 bases and J shed 1 base, with 6 bases lying between them. Looked up from germline, CDR1 is SGHTA and CDR2 is FQGTGA. CDR3 length equals 13 residues. The CDR3: CASSLDYSYEQYF. The DNA of the CDR3 is TGTGCCAGCAGCTTAGACTATTCCTACGAGCAGTACTTC.

This clonotype has a handful of counts. The rearrangement uses TRBV9 and TRBJ2-6; 7 bases align to TRBD1. The V gene end was trimmed by 4 bases and the J gene end by 0 bases; junction bases not matched to a gene: 4. The CDR3 sequence is 16 residues long. Germline values: CDR1 SGDLS, CDR2 YYNGEE. The CDR3 sequence is CASSPWDSSGANVLTF. CDR3 sequence (DNA): TGTGCCAGCAGCCCCTGGGACAGCTCTGGGGCCAACGTCCTGACTTTC.

The chain is built from TRBV5-1 and TRBJ1-4; 12 nucleotides align to TRBD1. Germline CDR1 reads SGHRS; CDR2 reads YFSETQ. V was pared by 7 bases and J by 4 bases, with 14 bases of the junction left unmatched. The CDR3 runs 18 residues. The CDR3 sequence is CASAAGGQGAKYNEKLFF. CDR3 DNA: TGCGCCAGCGCCGCCGGGGGACAGGGGGCGAAATATAATGAAAAACTGTTTTTT.

The sample holds a few counts of this clonotype. V and J are TRBV28 and TRBJ2-1, with D perhaps TRBD1 or TRBD2 (6 bases each). Germline loops: CDR1 MDHEN, CDR2 SYDVKM. There are 14 residues in the CDR3. Trimming removed 2 bases from V and 9 bases from J, with 14 bases in between. The CDR3 bases are TGTGCCAGCAGTTTAATGGGGGGCGTACTTGAGCAGTTCTTC. Its protein is CASSLMGGVLEQFF. The full variable domain, with the rest looked up from reference TRBV28 and TRBJ2-1, is DVKVTQSSRYLVKRTGEKVFLECVQDMDHENMFWYRQDPGLGLRLIYFSYDVKMKEKGDIPEGYSVSREKKERFSLILESASTNQTSMYLCASSLMGGVLEQFFGPGTRLTVL.

This clonotype was recorded many times. The chain recombines TRBV20-1 with TRBJ1-6, with D maybe TRBD1 (5 bases). CDR3 length equals 14 residues. V lost 6 bases, J lost 4 bases, and 13 bases lay in between. The germline gives CDR1 DFQATT, CDR2 SNEGSKA (reference sequence). CDR3: CSAPPRGYNSPLHF. The CDR3 nucleotides read TGCAGTGCCCCCCCCCGGGGGTATAATTCACCCCTCCACTTT.

This clonotype was found many times. V usage is TRBV28 and J usage is TRBJ2-5; tentatively, D is TRBD2 (5 bases). The CDR3 is made up of 15 amino acids. The germline V gene encodes CDR1 MDHEN and CDR2 SYDVKM. V lost 5 bases and J lost 3, with 16 bases in between. Here the CDR3 reads CASSTELVPEETQYF. CDR3 nucleotides: TGTGCCAGCAGTACCGAACTAGTCCCTGAAGAGACCCAGTACTTC. Using reference TRBV28 and TRBJ2-5 for the parts outside the CDR3, the full variable domain is DVKVTQSSRYLVKRTGEKVFLECVQDMDHENMFWYRQDPGLGLRLIYFSYDVKMKEKGDIPEGYSVSREKKERFSLILESASTNQTSMYLCASSTELVPEETQYFGPGTRLLVL.

This clonotype was found a few times. The chain links TRBV20-1 to TRBJ2-1, with D possibly matching TRBD2 (7 bases). Trimming removed 6 bases at V and 7 bases at J, with 22 bases between. Germline CDR1 is DFQATT and CDR2 is SNEGSKA (reference sequence). CDR3 length: 15 residues. CDR3 nucleotides: TGCAGTGCCCGTAGGGGGAGGGCCGCCAAAAATGAGCAGTTCTTC. It codes for CSARRGRAAKNEQFF.

V usage is TRBV5-1 and J usage is TRBJ1-6; no definite D call. The germline V and J ends were trimmed by 6 bases and 5 bases, with 9 bases remaining between them. CDR3 length equals 13 residues. Germline values: CDR1 SGHRS, CDR2 YFSETQ. CDR3 in DNA: TGCGCCAGCACCGACGGAGATAATTCACCCCTCCACTTT. It codes for CASTDGDNSPLHF.

This clonotype appeared many times. V gene TRBV7-9 combines with J gene TRBJ2-1; a weak D match, TRBD1 (6 bases). V was cut by 8 bases and J by 7 bases, with 18 bases left in between. This CDR3 is 14 amino acids long. The germline V gene has CDR1 SEHNR and CDR2 FQNEAQ (reference sequence). CDR3 residues: CASGRQDVKNEQFF. CDR3 nucleotide sequence: TGTGCCAGCGGGAGACAGGACGTTAAGAATGAGCAGTTCTTC.

This clonotype showed up just a few times. The chain recombines TRBV6-1 with TRBJ2-4, with 9 bases fitting TRBD1. The V and J ends lost 8 bases and 7 bases, in that order; junction bases with no gene match: 3. CDR3 size: 12 residues. Per germline, CDR1 MNHNS and CDR2 SASEGT. Here the CDR3 reads CASLGTGNIQYF. In nucleotides, the CDR3 is TGTGCCAGCTTGGGGACAGGGAACATTCAGTACTTC.

Only a few counts were recorded for this clonotype. This rearrangement joins TRBV19 to TRBJ2-5, with a weak D call TRBD1 (5 bases). The CDR3 has 14 residues. CDR1 and CDR2 (germline): LNHDA, SQIVND (reference sequence). V lost 5 bases and J 5 bases, leaving 15 bases between the germline ends. For the CDR3, the DNA is TGTGCCAGTAGTCTCTGGGGCGCAGGGGAGACCCAGTACTTC. This translates into CASSLWGAGETQYF.

This clonotype was observed at least ten times. The genes are TRBV5-1 and TRBJ2-2, with 11 bases identical to TRBD1. CDR1 SGHRS and CDR2 YFSETQ come from the germline V gene. J lost 4 bases, V lost 3 bases, and 2 bases had no gene match. The CDR3 is made up of 15 amino acids. This CDR3 reads CASSSGQGATGELFF. CDR3 DNA sequence: TGCGCCAGCAGCTCTGGACAGGGGGCCACCGGGGAGCTGTTTTTT.

The V and J genes are TRBV6-1 and TRBJ2-3, with TRBD1 identical over 7 bases. CDR3 length equals 18 residues. Germline-derived CDR1 and CDR2 are MNHNS and SASEGT. Trimming cost V 4 bases and J 0 bases; bases outside gene matches: 13. The chain's CDR3 is CASSATGTARPSTDTQYF. In DNA form, the CDR3 reads TGTGCCAGCAGTGCTACCGGGACAGCCAGGCCTAGCACAGATACGCAGTATTTT.

This clonotype appeared many times. The CDR3 loop reads CASSQRQGIPSGTDTQYF. The CDR3 DNA follows: TGTGCCAGCAGCCAAAGACAGGGAATCCCCTCAGGCACAGATACGCAGTATTTT. This chain connects TRBV3-1 to TRBJ2-3; 7 nucleotides line up with TRBD1. Germline values: CDR1 LGHDT, CDR2 YNNKEL (reference sequence). J was trimmed by 1 base and V by 2 bases; bases with no gene match: 12. The CDR3 contains 18 residues.

At least ten counts were recorded for this clonotype. The rearrangement uses TRBV18 and TRBJ2-1; a possible D gene is TRBD1 (6 bases). The germline V gene encodes CDR1 KGHSH and CDR2 LQKENI. Trimming cost V 2 bases and J 9 bases, with 20 bases left between them. CDR3 size: 16 residues. CDR3 in DNA: TGTGCCAGCTCACCAATGTTGGGGGCAGGTGTAGGTGAGCAGTTCTTC. Translation: CASSPMLGAGVGEQFF.

The rearrangement joins TRBV20-1 to TRBJ1-5; D remains unclear. The V end was cut by 4 bases, the J end by 6 bases, with 10 bases between. The length of the CDR3 is 12 residues. Germline CDR1 DFQATT, CDR2 SNEGSKA (reference sequence). The CDR3 is CSATSLGQPQHF. For the CDR3, the DNA is TGCAGTGCTACCAGCCTTGGTCAGCCCCAGCATTTT.

This clonotype showed up just a few times. The gene calls are TRBV5-1 and TRBJ1-4, with TRBD1 identical over 8 bases. Germline CDR1 is SGHRS and CDR2 is YFSETQ. V lost 4 bases and J lost 3; bases outside the gene matches: 11. This CDR3 is 17 amino acids long. CDR3 in DNA: TGCGCCAGCAGCCCTATAATACACAGGGGGTCTAATGAAAAACTGTTTTTT. This translates into CASSPIIHRGSNEKLFF.

This clonotype was recorded a few times. This chain connects TRBV7-8 to TRBJ2-1; D is ambiguous. Germline V gives CDR1 SGHVS, CDR2 FQNEAQ. V lost 5 bases to trimming and J lost 8 bases, with 7 bases between them. The CDR3 sequence is 11 residues long. DNA of the CDR3: TGTGCCAGCAGCCTGACGGATGAGCAGTTCTTC. Its translation is CASSLTDEQFF.

This clonotype was found a few times. V is TRBV5-1 and J is TRBJ1-4; 12 positions agree with TRBD1. The V gene's germline CDR1 is SGHRS and CDR2 YFSETQ. The V and J ends lost 1 base and 7 bases, in that order; junction bases with no gene match: 8. The CDR3 totals 17 residues. The CDR3 DNA reads TGCGCCAGCAGCTTGTCTGGGACAGGGGGCGAAGGTGAAAAACTGTTTTTT. This gives the protein CASSLSGTGGEGEKLFF.

This clonotype was detected many times. The chain uses TRBV18 and TRBJ1-1; D gene ambiguous. Trimming cost V 5 bases and J 7 bases, with 14 bases left between them. The CDR3 is made up of 13 amino acids. Germline CDR1 is KGHSH and CDR2 is LQKENI. Here the CDR3 DNA reads TGTGCCAGCTCAGTCGGTTCGCCAAGTGAAGCTTTCTTT. As protein: CASSVGSPSEAFF. Together with reference TRBV18 and TRBJ1-1, the CDR3 gives the full variable domain: NAGVMQNPRHLVRRRGQEARLRCSPMKGHSHVYWYRQLPEEGLKFMVYLQKENIIDESGMPKERFSAEFPKEGPSILRIQQVVRGDSAAYFCASSVGSPSEAFFGQGTRLTVV.

This clonotype was detected many times. V gene TRBV20-1 combines with J gene TRBJ2-3; TRBD1 matches at 7 bases. CDR1 DFQATT and CDR2 SNEGSKA come from the germline V gene (reference sequence). The ends lost 7 bases at V and 1 base at J; junction bases unmatched: 5. This CDR3 is built from 13 residues. CDR3 DNA sequence: TGCAGTGTTCATGGACAGGGCACAGATACGCAGTATTTT. Its translation is CSVHGQGTDTQYF.

This clonotype was detected many times. The V gene is TRBV5-1, the J gene TRBJ1-1, with 11 bases fitting TRBD1. V gave up 8 bases and J gave up 1 base; unmatched junction bases: 7. Per the germline V gene, CDR1 is SGHRS and CDR2 is YFSETQ. The CDR3 is 15 residues long. The CDR3 coding sequence is TGCGCCAGTGCCGGACAGGGGGCTTCGAACACTGAAGCTTTCTTT. Translating gives CASAGQGASNTEAFF.

In this sample, this clonotype turned up many times. The chain carries TRBV20-1 and TRBJ2-1; D unclear. V lost 4 bases, J lost 4 bases, and 14 bases lay in between. Germline assignment: CDR1 DFQATT and CDR2 SNEGSKA (reference sequence). The CDR3 runs to 14 residues. CDR3 sequence: CSAIHPSRYNEQFF. The CDR3 nucleotides are TGCAGTGCTATCCACCCCAGCCGGTACAATGAGCAGTTCTTC.

This clonotype was seen ten or more times. In nucleotides, the CDR3 is TGTGCCAGCAGCGTAGGGGGGGGGACAGGCTACGAGCAGTACTTC. Its protein product is CASSVGGGTGYEQYF. V usage is TRBV9 and J usage is TRBJ2-7; possible D gene TRBD1, 8 bases. Looked up from germline, CDR1 is SGDLS and CDR2 is YYNGEE. This CDR3 is 15 amino acids long. Trimming took 0 bases from V and 3 from J, leaving 13 bases between them.

In its sample, this clonotype was seen many times. This chain connects TRBV7-6 to TRBJ2-1; 8 bases map to TRBD2. Germline values: CDR1 SGHVS, CDR2 FNYEAQ. Losses at the gene ends were 2 bases for V and 0 bases for J; bases not matched to a gene: 3. This CDR3 comprises 16 residues. The CDR3 protein is CASSLTGGSSYNEQFF. CDR3 bases: TGTGCCAGCAGCTTAACGGGGGGGAGCTCCTACAATGAGCAGTTCTTC.

This clonotype was counted many times. The J gene is TRBJ1-3, the V gene TRBV5-4, with a tentative D call TRBD1 (5 bases). With 4 bases removed from V and 1 base from J, the gap between germline ends came to 15 bases. Looked up from germline, CDR1 is SGHNT and CDR2 is YYREEE (reference sequence). The CDR3 loop spans 16 amino acids. This CDR3 reads CASSRGGTGSGNTIYF. In DNA form, the CDR3 reads TGTGCCAGCAGCCGGGGTGGGACGGGGTCTGGAAACACCATATATTTT.

The rearrangement uses TRBV5-1 and TRBJ2-6; tentatively, D is TRBD2 (5 bases). CDR3 length equals 15 residues. Trimming took off 3 bases at V and 0 bases at J, with 7 bases between the two ends. Germline CDR1 is SGHRS and CDR2 is YFSETQ. The CDR3 DNA sequence: TGCGCCAGCAGCTCCGGAGGCTCTGGGGCCAACGTCCTGACTTTC. Translated: CASSSGGSGANVLTF.

The gene calls are TRBV11-2 and TRBJ1-1, with 11 bases fitting TRBD1. CDR3 length equals 15 residues. V was clipped by 5 bases and J by 4 bases; unmatched bases: 6. Per the germline V gene, CDR1 is SGHAT and CDR2 is FQNNGV. CDR3 protein: CASSPGGTGGTEAFF. The CDR3 DNA follows: TGTGCCAGCAGCCCTGGGGGGACAGGGGGCACTGAAGCTTTCTTT.

This clonotype was found many times. The chain employs TRBV10-3 and TRBJ2-3, with 8 nucleotides matching TRBD2. This CDR3 is 16 amino acids long. CDR1 is ENHRY, CDR2 SYGVKD, per germline. Trimming cost V 3 bases and J 2 bases; bases outside gene matches: 7. The CDR3 sequence: CAISEQRGPTTDTQYF. CDR3 DNA: TGTGCCATCAGTGAACAGCGGGGGCCCACCACAGATACGCAGTATTTT.

Ten or more counts support this clonotype. The chain joins TRBV2 to TRBJ1-6, with D hard to call. V was trimmed by 6 bases and J by 4 bases, leaving 13 bases between them. Germline lookup yields CDR1 SNHLY and CDR2 FYNNEI. CDR3 size: 15 residues. The chain's CDR3 is CASSLTQVYNSPLHF. CDR3 nucleotide sequence: TGTGCCAGCAGCCTAACCCAGGTGTATAATTCACCCCTCCACTTT.